Below, one TCR beta chain is given with its context. Its antigen is not known. This sample was included in a study of cytomegalovirus exposure and HLA in healthy donors. Whole-study findings and limits: The analysis excluded some indistinguishable V segments, including TRBV6-2 and TRBV6-3. For most TCR beta V segments, an earlier analysis put the productive rate at about 90% or about 30% of the time. In terms of immune exposure information, only CMV serostatus was available.

The primer mix had 60 Vbeta and 13 Jbeta primers. Measured with immunoSEQ multiplex PCR; TCRdb has only the in-frame clones, and not every one. The sample gives about 140,000 clones, around 80% of which show up once; 2% to 2.5% is in the top ten. The CDR3 contains 17 residues. V was pared by 6 bases and J by 1 base, with 19 bases between. Germline V lookup: CDR1 MDHEN, CDR2 SYDVKM. Donors showed nominal health when sampled, although they likely had unrecorded immune exposures. The rearrangement uses TRBV28 and TRBJ2-1, with D possibly being TRBD1 (6 bases). The material sequenced was PBMCs. The receptor was derived from a man aged 30-40 years in good health and CMV-seronegative. CDR3 sequence: CASSHPPGVGSYNEQFF. The DNA for the CDR3 is TGTGCCAGCAGCCACCCCCCAGGGGTCGGATCCTACAATGAGCAGTTCTTC. Variable domain in full (rest from reference TRBV28 and TRBJ2-1): DVKVTQSSRYLVKRTGEKVFLECVQDMDHENMFWYRQDPGLGLRLIYFSYDVKMKEKGDIPEGYSVSREKKERFSLILESASTNQTSMYLCASSHPPGVGSYNEQFFGPGTRLTVL.